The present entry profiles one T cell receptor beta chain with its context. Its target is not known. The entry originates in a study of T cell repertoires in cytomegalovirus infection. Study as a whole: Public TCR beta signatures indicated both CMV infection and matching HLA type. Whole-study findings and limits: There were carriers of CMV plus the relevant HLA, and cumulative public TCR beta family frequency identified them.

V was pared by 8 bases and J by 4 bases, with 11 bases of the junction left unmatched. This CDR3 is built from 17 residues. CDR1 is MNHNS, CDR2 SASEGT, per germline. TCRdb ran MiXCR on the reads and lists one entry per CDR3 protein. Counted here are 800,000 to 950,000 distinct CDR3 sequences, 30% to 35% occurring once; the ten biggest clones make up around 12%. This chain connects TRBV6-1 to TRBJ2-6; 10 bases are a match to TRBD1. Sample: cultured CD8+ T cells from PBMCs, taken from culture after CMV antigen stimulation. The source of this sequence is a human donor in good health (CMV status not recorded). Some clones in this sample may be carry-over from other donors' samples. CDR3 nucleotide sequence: TGTGCCAGCCTCCGGACAGGGGGTAATCCCGGGGCCAACGTCCTGACTTTC. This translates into CASLRTGGNPGANVLTF.